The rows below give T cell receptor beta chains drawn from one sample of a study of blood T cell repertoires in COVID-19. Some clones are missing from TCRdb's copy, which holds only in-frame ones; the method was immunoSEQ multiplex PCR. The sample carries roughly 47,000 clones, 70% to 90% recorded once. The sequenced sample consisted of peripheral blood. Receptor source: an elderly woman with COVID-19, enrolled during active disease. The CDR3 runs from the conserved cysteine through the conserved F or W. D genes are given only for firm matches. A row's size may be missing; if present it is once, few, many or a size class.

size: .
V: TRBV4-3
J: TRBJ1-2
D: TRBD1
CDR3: CASSQGTGGDYGYTF
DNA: TGCGCCAGCAGCCAAGGGACAGGGGGCGACTATGGCTACACCTTC

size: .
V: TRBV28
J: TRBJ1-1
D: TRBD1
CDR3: CASSPPGGISMNTEAFF
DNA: TGTGCCAGCAGTCCTCCAGGGGGCATCTCTATGAACACTGAAGCTTTCTTT

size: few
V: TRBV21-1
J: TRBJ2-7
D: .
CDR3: CASSSLEDSAEQYF
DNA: TGTGCCAGCAGCTCCCTTGAGGATAGCGCCGAGCAGTACTTC

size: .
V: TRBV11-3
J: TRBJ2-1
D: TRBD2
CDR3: CASSLALGTSGGAWDEQFF
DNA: TGTGCCAGCAGCTTAGCCCTCGGGACTAGCGGGGGGGCCTGGGATGAGCAGTTCTTC

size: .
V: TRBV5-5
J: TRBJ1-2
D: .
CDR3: CASSLTDSYGYTF
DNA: TGTGCCAGCAGCTTAACGGACAGCTATGGCTACACCTTC

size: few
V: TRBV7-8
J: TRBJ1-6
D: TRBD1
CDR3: CASSNRGIYYNSPLHF
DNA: TGTGCCAGCAGCAACAGGGGGATCTACTATAATTCACCCCTCCACTTT

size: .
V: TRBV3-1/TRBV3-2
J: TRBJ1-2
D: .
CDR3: CASSHPRAGRTTNF
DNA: TGTGCCAGCAGCCATCCCCGGGCAGGCCGGACAACAAACTTC

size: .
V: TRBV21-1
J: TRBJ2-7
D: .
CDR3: CASSKGTGTGDYEQYF
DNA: TGTGCCAGCAGCAAGGGAACCGGGACGGGGGACTACGAGCAGTACTTC

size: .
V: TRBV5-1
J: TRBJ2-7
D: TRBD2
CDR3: CASRVSSGTYEQYF
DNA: TGCGCCAGCAGGGTCTCTAGCGGGACCTACGAGCAGTACTTC

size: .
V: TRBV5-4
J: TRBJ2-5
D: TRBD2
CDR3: CASSYGPTSGGAEETQYF
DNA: TGTGCCAGCAGCTACGGGCCGACTAGCGGGGGGGCGGAGGAGACCCAGTACTTC

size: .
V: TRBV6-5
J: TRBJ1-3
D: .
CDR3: CASSPRGTSGNTIYF
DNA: TGTGCCAGCAGCCCAAGGGGGACATCTGGAAACACCATATATTTT

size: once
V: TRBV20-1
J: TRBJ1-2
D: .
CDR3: CSASTGTNYGYTF
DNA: TGCAGTGCTAGTACCGGGACAAACTATGGCTACACCTTC

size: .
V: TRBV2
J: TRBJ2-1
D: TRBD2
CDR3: CASRAGVDEQFF
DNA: TGTGCCAGCAGGGCGGGAGTGGATGAGCAGTTCTTC

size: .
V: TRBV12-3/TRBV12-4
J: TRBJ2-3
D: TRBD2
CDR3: CASSSQRGDTQYF
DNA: TGTGCCAGCAGTAGCCAGCGGGGAGATACGCAGTATTTT

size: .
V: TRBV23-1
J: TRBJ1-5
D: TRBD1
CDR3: CASSQGSGGGSSNQPQHF
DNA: TGCGCCAGCAGTCAGGGGTCAGGGGGCGGGAGTAGCAATCAGCCCCAGCATTTT

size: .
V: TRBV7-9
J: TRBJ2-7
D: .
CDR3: CASSLFRPPYYEQYF
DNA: TGTGCCAGCAGCTTATTCAGGCCGCCTTATTACGAGCAGTACTTC

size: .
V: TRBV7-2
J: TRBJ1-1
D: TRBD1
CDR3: CASSWRTGDTEAFF
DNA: TGTGCCAGCAGCTGGAGGACAGGCGACACTGAAGCTTTCTTT

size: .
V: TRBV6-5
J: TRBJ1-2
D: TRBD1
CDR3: CASSYGTANPWRGYTF
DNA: TGTGCCAGCAGTTATGGGACAGCTAACCCATGGAGGGGCTACACCTTC

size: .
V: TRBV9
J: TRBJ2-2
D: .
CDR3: CASSNRDYTGELFF
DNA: TGTGCCAGCAGCAACAGGGATTACACCGGGGAGCTGTTTTTT

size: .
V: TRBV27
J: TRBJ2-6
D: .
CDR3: CASSLSRRSGANVLTF
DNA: TGTGCCAGCAGTTTATCTAGGAGGTCTGGGGCCAACGTCCTGACTTTC

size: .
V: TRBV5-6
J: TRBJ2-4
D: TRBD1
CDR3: CASSSRDRPIQYF
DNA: TGTGCCAGCAGCTCCCGGGACAGGCCGATTCAGTACTTC

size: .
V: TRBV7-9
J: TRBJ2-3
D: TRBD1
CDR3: CASSRTGGTDTQYF
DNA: TGTGCCAGCAGCCGAACAGGGGGCACAGATACGCAGTATTTT

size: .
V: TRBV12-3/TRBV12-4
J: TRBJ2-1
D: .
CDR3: CASSLTGTGEQFF
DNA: TGTGCCAGCAGTCTGACAGGTACCGGCGAGCAGTTCTTC

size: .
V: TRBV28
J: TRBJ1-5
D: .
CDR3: CASSPYDGGGNQPQHF
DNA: TGTGCCAGCAGTCCATACGACGGGGGAGGGAATCAGCCCCAGCATTTT

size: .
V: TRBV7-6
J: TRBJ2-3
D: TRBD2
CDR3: CASSHAPGLSTDTQYF
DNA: TGTGCCAGCAGCCACGCCCCGGGACTAAGCACAGATACGCAGTATTTT

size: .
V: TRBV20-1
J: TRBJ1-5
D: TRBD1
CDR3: CSASAGTGRVWVNQPQHF
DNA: TGCAGTGCTAGTGCTGGGACAGGGAGGGTGTGGGTCAATCAGCCCCAGCATTTT

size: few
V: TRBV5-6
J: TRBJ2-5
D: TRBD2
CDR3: CASSQPGLGHQETQYF
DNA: TGTGCCAGCAGCCAACCGGGACTAGGACACCAAGAGACCCAGTACTTC

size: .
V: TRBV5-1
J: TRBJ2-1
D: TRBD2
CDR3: CASSFSGRPDNEQFF
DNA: TGCGCCAGCAGCTTTAGCGGGAGGCCCGACAATGAGCAGTTCTTC

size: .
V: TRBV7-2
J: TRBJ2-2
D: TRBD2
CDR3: CASSLGLAGATNTGELFF
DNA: TGTGCCAGCAGCTTAGGACTAGCGGGGGCCACTAACACCGGGGAGCTGTTTTTT

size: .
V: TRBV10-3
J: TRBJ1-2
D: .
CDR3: CAISAGESYGYTF
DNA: TGTGCCATCAGTGCAGGGGAGAGCTATGGCTACACCTTC

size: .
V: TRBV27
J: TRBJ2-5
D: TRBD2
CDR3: CASSQTSGRAFPETQYF
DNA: TGTGCCAGCAGTCAGACTAGCGGGAGGGCCTTCCCGGAGACCCAGTACTTC

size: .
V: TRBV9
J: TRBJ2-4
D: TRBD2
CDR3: CASSEGLEGNIQYF
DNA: TGTGCCAGCAGCGAGGGACTAGAGGGCAACATTCAGTACTTC

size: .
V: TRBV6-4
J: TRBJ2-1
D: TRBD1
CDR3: CASSETGDPSYNEQFF
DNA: TGTGCCAGCAGTGAAACAGGGGATCCCTCCTACAATGAGCAGTTCTTC

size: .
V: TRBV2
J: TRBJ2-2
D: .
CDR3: CASSVYPGELFF
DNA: TGTGCCAGCAGTGTGTATCCCGGGGAGCTGTTTTTT